The 26 T cell receptor beta chains listed next were all sequenced from one sample in a study of blood T cell repertoires in COVID-19. The data were produced by immunoSEQ multiplex PCR, yet TCRdb's version contains in-frame clones alone and is incomplete. The data hold some 320,000 clones, with 70% to 90% observed a single time. Sample: peripheral blood. The receptors originated from a human donor in a cohort sampled during active COVID-19.

The rearrangement joins TRBV24-1 to TRBJ2-1, with 8 bases that match TRBD1. The CDR3 sequence is 15 residues long. Trimming at V came to 4 bases and at J to 12 bases, leaving 13 bases not matched to a gene. Germline V gene data show CDR1 as KGHDR and CDR2 as SFDVKD. The CDR3 region is CATSDSDRALGRQFF. CDR3 DNA sequence: TGTGCCACCAGTGACTCGGACAGGGCTTTGGGGAGGCAGTTCTTC.

The chain carries TRBV15 and TRBJ1-5; 7 bases line up with TRBD1. Trimming took 8 bases from V and 1 from J; bases not matched to a gene: 5. CDR1 is LNHNV, CDR2 YYDKDF, per germline (reference sequence). The CDR3 has 14 amino acids. The CDR3 DNA is TGTGCCACCCGTCTGACAGGGAGCAATCAGCCCCAGCATTTT. Its translation: CATRLTGSNQPQHF.

The genes are TRBV6-5 and TRBJ1-2, with D possibly matching TRBD1 (5 bases). Germline CDR1 and CDR2: MNHEY and SVGAGI. V lost 6 bases, J lost 7 bases, and 15 bases lay in between. There are 13 residues in the CDR3. Here the CDR3 DNA reads TGTGCCAGCAGACAGACAGTTAGGAGTGGCTACACCTTC. Its protein is CASRQTVRSGYTF.

Details on this clone: This same CDR3 is encoded by further DNA sequences in the sample. The chain combines TRBV18 with TRBJ2-5; 10 bases map to TRBD1. Trimming cost V 3 bases and J 4 bases; bases outside gene matches: 5. The CDR3 loop spans 15 amino acids. Germline V gives CDR1 KGHSH, CDR2 LQKENI. This chain's CDR3 is CASSPRQGAGETQYF. The DNA of the CDR3 is TGTGCCAGCTCACCTCGACAGGGGGCAGGAGAGACCCAGTACTTC.

The V and J genes are TRBV27 and TRBJ2-1, with 10 bases that match TRBD2. The V and J ends lost 1 base and 6 bases, in that order; junction bases with no gene match: 6. CDR3 length: 16 residues. Germline values: CDR1 MNHEY, CDR2 SMNVEV (reference sequence). CDR3 loop: CASSLYSSGGSNEQFF. CDR3 nucleotide sequence: TGTGCCAGCAGTTTATACTCTAGCGGGGGAAGCAATGAGCAGTTCTTC.

V is TRBV7-9 and J is TRBJ2-7; 9 positions agree with TRBD1. J was trimmed by 1 base and V by 5 bases; bases with no gene match: 9. The germline V gene encodes CDR1 SEHNR and CDR2 FQNEAQ (reference sequence). This CDR3 spans 16 amino acids. CDR3 amino acids: CASSPPRTGDSYEQYF. The CDR3 DNA is TGTGCCAGCAGCCCACCGCGGACAGGGGATTCCTACGAGCAGTACTTC.

This chain uses TRBV6-5 with TRBJ1-2; TRBD1 matches at 7 bases. The CDR3 contains 15 residues. After removal of 2 bases from V and 1 base from J, the junction contained 4 bases not matched to a gene. The germline CDR1 and CDR2 sequences are MNHEY and SVGAGI. The CDR3 reads CASSYRDSFNYGYTF. CDR3 nucleotides: TGTGCCAGCAGTTACCGGGACAGTTTTAACTATGGCTACACCTTC.

This chain uses TRBV2 with TRBJ1-1; D is ambiguous. Germline lookup yields CDR1 SNHLY and CDR2 FYNNEI. The CDR3 length is 13 residues. V lost 6 bases to trimming and J lost 0 bases, with 8 bases between them. This CDR3 is CASRSTMNTEAFF. The CDR3 DNA is TGTGCCAGCAGGAGCACCATGAACACTGAAGCTTTCTTT.

The rearrangement links TRBV5-1 to TRBJ2-5; maybe TRBD1 (7 bases). Germline lookup yields CDR1 SGHRS and CDR2 YFSETQ. The CDR3 sequence is 16 residues long. V was cut by 0 bases and J by 5 bases, with 17 bases left in between. CDR3 bases: TGCGCCAGCAGCTTGGACAGGGGAGGTTCGTGGGAGACCCAGTACTTC. This sequence encodes CASSLDRGGSWETQYF.

Note on this clone: Distinct nucleotide sequences in the sample also encode this CDR3. For the CDR3, the DNA is TGTGCCAGCTCCCCGGGGACTAGGAGCTACGAGCAGTACTTC. Translated: CASSPGTRSYEQYF. The J gene is TRBJ2-7, the V gene TRBV18; 8 positions agree with TRBD2. Germline V CDR1 and CDR2: KGHSH, LQKENI. The CDR3 has 14 residues. Losses at the gene ends were 6 bases for V and 3 bases for J; bases not matched to a gene: 7.

J is TRBJ1-5 and V is TRBV24-1, with a possible D match to TRBD1 (5 bases). Germline values: CDR1 KGHDR, CDR2 SFDVKD. The V and J ends lost 3 bases and 1 base respectively, with 12 bases between them. CDR3 length: 16 residues. CDR3 sequence (DNA): TGTGCCACCAGTGATAAAAAGGGGCAGAGCAATCAGCCCCAGCATTTT. Its protein product is CATSDKKGQSNQPQHF.

The J gene is TRBJ1-2, the V gene TRBV10-2, with 11 bases fitting TRBD1. Per the germline V gene, CDR1 is WSHSY and CDR2 is SAAADI. V was clipped by 8 bases and J by 6 bases; unmatched bases: 8. This CDR3 comprises 14 residues. CDR3 sequence (DNA): TGCGCCAGCGGACAGGGGGCAGGGGCGGATGGCTACACCTTC. Its translation: CASGQGAGADGYTF.

This clone came up a few times. This chain connects TRBV25-1 to TRBJ1-1, with D maybe TRBD1 (5 bases). Germline values: CDR1 MGHDK, CDR2 SYGVNS. CDR3 length: 14 amino acids. V lost 5 bases and J lost 3, with 13 bases in between. The CDR3 DNA follows: TGTGCCAGCAGTTTGCCAGGGAGGGACACTGAAGCTTTCTTT. This encodes CASSLPGRDTEAFF.

The gene calls are TRBV19 and TRBJ2-3; the match to TRBD2 covers 7 bases. The CDR3 is 16 amino acids. Germline CDR1 and CDR2: LNHDA and SQIVND (reference sequence). The V and J ends lost 6 bases and 2 bases, in that order; junction bases with no gene match: 11. CDR3 protein: CASSSISGGFTDTQYF. The CDR3 DNA follows: TGTGCCAGTAGCTCAATCTCGGGAGGTTTCACAGATACGCAGTATTTT.

The gene calls are TRBV20-1 and TRBJ1-6; 8 nucleotides align to TRBD1. Per the germline V gene, CDR1 is DFQATT and CDR2 is SNEGSKA (reference sequence). The CDR3 extends over 15 amino acids. The ends lost 3 bases at V and 9 bases at J; junction bases unmatched: 10. The DNA for the CDR3 is TGCAGTGCTAGTAATCCTAGGACAGGGAGTTCACCCCTCCACTTT. Translating it yields CSASNPRTGSSPLHF.

This clone turned up a few times. The genes are TRBV18 and TRBJ1-1; D might be TRBD1 (6 bases). Trimming left V 3 bases short and J 0 bases short, with 11 bases between. The CDR3 spans 15 residues. Per the germline V gene, CDR1 is KGHSH and CDR2 is LQKENI. The CDR3 here is CASSPFGGLNTEAFF. DNA of the CDR3: TGTGCCAGCTCACCCTTCGGGGGGCTGAACACTGAAGCTTTCTTT.

This sequence joins TRBV9 and TRBJ2-1; 11 bases match TRBD2. The V segment lost 4 bases and the J segment 1 base; nucleotides outside the gene matches: 10. The CDR3 extends over 18 amino acids. CDR1 is SGDLS and CDR2 is YYNGEE in the germline V gene. In DNA form, the CDR3 reads TGTGCCAGCAGCCAGATGACTAGCGGGGTGGTATCCTACAATGAGCAGTTCTTC. Translated, it gives CASSQMTSGVVSYNEQFF. Supplemented by reference TRBV9 and TRBJ2-1, the full variable domain reads DSGVTQTPKHLITATGQRVTLRCSPRSGDLSVYWYQQSLDQGLQFLIQYYNGEERAKGNILERFSAQQFPDLHSELNLSSLELGDSALYFCASSQMTSGVVSYNEQFFGPGTRLTVL.

This clone was observed once. This rearrangement joins TRBV7-9 to TRBJ2-3; the match to TRBD1 covers 11 bases. Trimming cost V 10 bases and J 6 bases; bases outside gene matches: 9. Germline CDR1 reads SEHNR; CDR2 reads FQNEAQ (reference sequence). This CDR3 spans 14 amino acids. The CDR3 sequence is CATRTGGEVDTQYF. As DNA, the CDR3 is TGTGCCACCCGGACAGGGGGCGAAGTCGATACGCAGTATTTT.

The J gene is TRBJ2-1, the V gene TRBV10-3; tentatively, D is TRBD1 (5 bases). Germline values: CDR1 ENHRY, CDR2 SYGVKD. CDR3 size: 18 residues. Between the trimmed V and J ends, which lost 0 bases and 15 bases, there was a span of 30 bases. The CDR3 DNA reads TGTGCCATCAGTGAGTCGCGACTGTTTGTGACAGTCGTGTCCGGCCGGTTCTTC. Residues: CAISESRLFVTVVSGRFF.

This clone was found a few times. Other DNA sequences of this sample code for an identical CDR3. This rearrangement joins TRBV9 to TRBJ2-7, with 7 bases aligning to TRBD1. Trimming cost V 0 bases and J 0 bases; bases outside gene matches: 0. The CDR3 length is 14 residues. Germline CDR1 reads SGDLS; CDR2 reads YYNGEE. This CDR3 reads CASSVGDSSYEQYF. The CDR3 DNA reads TGTGCCAGCAGCGTAGGGGACAGCTCCTACGAGCAGTACTTC.

V and J are TRBV18 and TRBJ2-7; weak D call: TRBD1 (5 bases). Germline CDR1 is KGHSH and CDR2 is LQKENI. Deletions cut 6 bases from V and 1 base from J, with 13 bases between. This CDR3 comprises 14 residues. CDR3 in amino acids: CASSPGLVSYEQYF. CDR3 DNA sequence: TGTGCCAGCTCTCCAGGGCTTGTATCCTACGAGCAGTACTTC.

The CDR3 reads CASSPTGSRGTEAFF. The CDR3, as DNA: TGTGCCAGCTCACCCACAGGGAGCAGAGGCACTGAAGCTTTCTTT. The chain carries TRBV18 and TRBJ1-1; a possible D gene is TRBD1 (6 bases). Germline V CDR1 and CDR2: KGHSH, LQKENI. This CDR3 has 15 amino acids. Trimming cost V 3 bases and J 4 bases, with 15 bases left between them.

The gene calls are TRBV29-1 and TRBJ1-1, with TRBD1 as a possible D gene (6 bases). Trimming stripped 7 bases from V and 1 base from J, with 16 bases between. The germline CDR1 and CDR2 sequences are SQVTM and ANQGSEA. The CDR3 covers 14 residues. CDR3 sequence reads: CSATTGLGNTEAFF. In DNA, the CDR3 is TGCAGCGCCACGACAGGTCTTGGGAACACTGAAGCTTTCTTT.

The chain couples TRBV2 to TRBJ2-5, with 10 positions matching TRBD1. The V gene end was trimmed by 6 bases and the J gene end by 5 bases; junction bases not matched to a gene: 3. The CDR3 sequence is 13 residues long. In germline, CDR1 is SNHLY, CDR2 FYNNEI. For the CDR3, the DNA is TGTGCCAGCAGCTGGGGACAGGGGGAGACCCAGTACTTC. This codes for CASSWGQGETQYF. The full variable domain, its missing parts supplied by reference TRBV2 and TRBJ2-5, is EPEVTQTPSHQVTQMGQEVILRCVPISNHLYFYWYRQILGQKVEFLVSFYNNEISEKSEIFDDQFSVERPDGSNFTLKIRSTKLEDSAMYFCASSWGQGETQYFGPGTRLLVL.

The chain has TRBV27 and TRBJ1-6, with unresolved D. The CDR3 sequence is 13 residues long. Germline V gene lookup returns CDR1 MNHEY and CDR2 SMNVEV (reference sequence). V lost 3 bases and J 9 bases, leaving 9 bases between the germline ends. CDR3 DNA sequence: TGTGCCAGCAGTTTTTATATATCTTCACCCCTCCACTTT. Its translation is CASSFYISSPLHF.

This clone was counted once. CDR3 sequence: CASSIAQISNQPQHF. The CDR3 bases are TGTGCCAGTAGTATAGCACAGATCAGCAATCAGCCCCAGCATTTT. The chain joins TRBV19 to TRBJ1-5; D is ambiguous. Trimming took off 1 base at V and 1 base at J, with 8 bases between the two ends. In germline, CDR1 is LNHDA, CDR2 SQIVND (reference sequence). CDR3 length: 15 amino acids.